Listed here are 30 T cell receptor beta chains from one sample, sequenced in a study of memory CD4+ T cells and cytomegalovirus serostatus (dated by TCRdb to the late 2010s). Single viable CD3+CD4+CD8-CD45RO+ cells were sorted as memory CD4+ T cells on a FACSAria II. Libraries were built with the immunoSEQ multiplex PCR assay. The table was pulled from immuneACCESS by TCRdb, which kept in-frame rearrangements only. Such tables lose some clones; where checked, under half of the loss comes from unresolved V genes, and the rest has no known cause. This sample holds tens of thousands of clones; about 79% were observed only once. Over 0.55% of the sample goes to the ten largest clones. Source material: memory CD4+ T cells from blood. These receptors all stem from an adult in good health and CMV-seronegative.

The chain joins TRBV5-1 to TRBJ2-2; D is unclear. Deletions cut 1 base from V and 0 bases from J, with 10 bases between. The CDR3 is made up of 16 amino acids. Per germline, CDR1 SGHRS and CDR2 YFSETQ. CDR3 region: CASSLFVQTNTGELFF. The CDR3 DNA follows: TGCGCCAGCAGCTTGTTTGTACAAACGAACACCGGGGAGCTGTTTTTT.

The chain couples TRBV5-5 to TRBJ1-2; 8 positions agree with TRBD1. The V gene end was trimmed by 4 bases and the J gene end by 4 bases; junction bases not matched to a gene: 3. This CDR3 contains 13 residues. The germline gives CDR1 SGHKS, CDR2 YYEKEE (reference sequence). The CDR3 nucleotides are TGTGCCAGCAGCCTGCAGGGGGCCTATGGCTACACCTTC. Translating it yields CASSLQGAYGYTF. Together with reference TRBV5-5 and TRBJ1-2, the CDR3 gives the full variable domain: DAGVTQSPTHLIKTRGQQVTLRCSPISGHKSVSWYQQVLGQGPQFIFQYYEKEERGRGNFPDRFSARQFPNYSSELNVNALLLGDSALYLCASSLQGAYGYTFGSGTRLTVV.

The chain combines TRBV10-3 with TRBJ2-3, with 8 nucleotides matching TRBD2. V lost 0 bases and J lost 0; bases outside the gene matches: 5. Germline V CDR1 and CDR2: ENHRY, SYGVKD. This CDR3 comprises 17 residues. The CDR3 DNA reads TGTGCCATCAGTGAGTCGTTGGGCGGGGGGAGCACAGATACGCAGTATTTT. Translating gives CAISESLGGGSTDTQYF.

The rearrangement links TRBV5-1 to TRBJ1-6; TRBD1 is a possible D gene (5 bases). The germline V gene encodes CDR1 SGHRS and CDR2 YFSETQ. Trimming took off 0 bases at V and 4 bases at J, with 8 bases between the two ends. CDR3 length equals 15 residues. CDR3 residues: CASSLDGGYNSPLHF. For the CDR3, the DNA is TGCGCCAGCAGCTTGGACGGGGGATATAATTCACCCCTCCACTTT.

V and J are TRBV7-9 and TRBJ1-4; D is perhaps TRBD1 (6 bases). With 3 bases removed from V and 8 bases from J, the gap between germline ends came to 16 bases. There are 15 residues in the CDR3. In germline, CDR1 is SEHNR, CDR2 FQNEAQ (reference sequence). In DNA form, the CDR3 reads TGTGCCAGCAGCTTCCAGACAGGCCGTCAAGAAAAACTGTTTTTT. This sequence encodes CASSFQTGRQEKLFF.

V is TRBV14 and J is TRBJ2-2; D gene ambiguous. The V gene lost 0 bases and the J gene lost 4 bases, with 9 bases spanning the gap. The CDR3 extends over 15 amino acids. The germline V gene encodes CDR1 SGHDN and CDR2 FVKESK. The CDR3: CASSQEALSTGELFF. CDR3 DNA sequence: TGTGCCAGCAGCCAAGAAGCACTAAGCACCGGGGAGCTGTTTTTT.

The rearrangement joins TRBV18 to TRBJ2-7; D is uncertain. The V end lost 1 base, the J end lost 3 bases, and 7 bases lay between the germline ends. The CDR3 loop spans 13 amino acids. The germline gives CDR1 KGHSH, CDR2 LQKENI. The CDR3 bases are TGTGCCAGCTCACCACAGGGCGGCTACGAGCAGTACTTC. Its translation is CASSPQGGYEQYF.

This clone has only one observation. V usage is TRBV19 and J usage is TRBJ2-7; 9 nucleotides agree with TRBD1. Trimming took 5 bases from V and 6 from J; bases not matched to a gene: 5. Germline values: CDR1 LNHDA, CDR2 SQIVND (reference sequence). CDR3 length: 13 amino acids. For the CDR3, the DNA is TGTGCCAGTAGTCCAAGGACAGGGGTCGAGCAGTACTTC. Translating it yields CASSPRTGVEQYF.

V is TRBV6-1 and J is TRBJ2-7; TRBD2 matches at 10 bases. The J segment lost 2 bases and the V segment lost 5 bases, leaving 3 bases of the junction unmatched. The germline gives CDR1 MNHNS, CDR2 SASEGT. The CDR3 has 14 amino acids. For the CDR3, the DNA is TGTGCCAGCAGTCTACTAGCGGGGACCTACGAGCAGTACTTC. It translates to CASSLLAGTYEQYF.

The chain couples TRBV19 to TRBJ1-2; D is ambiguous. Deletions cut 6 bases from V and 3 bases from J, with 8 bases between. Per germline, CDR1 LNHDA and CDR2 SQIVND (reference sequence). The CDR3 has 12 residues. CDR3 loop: CASRASHYGYTF. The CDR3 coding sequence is TGTGCCAGTAGAGCATCTCACTATGGCTACACCTTC.

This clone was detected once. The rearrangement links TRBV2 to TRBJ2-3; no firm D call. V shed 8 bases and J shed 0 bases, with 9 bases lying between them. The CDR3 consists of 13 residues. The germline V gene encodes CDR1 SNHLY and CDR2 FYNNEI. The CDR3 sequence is CASGWLSTDTQYF. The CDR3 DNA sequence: TGTGCCAGCGGGTGGCTTAGCACAGATACGCAGTATTTT.

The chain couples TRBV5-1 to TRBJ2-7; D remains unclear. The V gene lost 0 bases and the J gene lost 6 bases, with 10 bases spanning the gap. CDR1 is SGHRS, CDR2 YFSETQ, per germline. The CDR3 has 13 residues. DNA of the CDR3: TGCGCCAGCAGCTTGGATCCCCTCGGCGAGCAGTACTTC. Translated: CASSLDPLGEQYF.

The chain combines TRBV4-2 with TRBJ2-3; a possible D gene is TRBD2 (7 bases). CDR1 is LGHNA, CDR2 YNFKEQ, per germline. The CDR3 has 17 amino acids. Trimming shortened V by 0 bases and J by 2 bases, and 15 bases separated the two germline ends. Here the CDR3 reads CASSQEGRGAVTDTQYF. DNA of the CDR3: TGTGCCAGCAGCCAAGAAGGCCGGGGGGCCGTCACAGATACGCAGTATTTT.

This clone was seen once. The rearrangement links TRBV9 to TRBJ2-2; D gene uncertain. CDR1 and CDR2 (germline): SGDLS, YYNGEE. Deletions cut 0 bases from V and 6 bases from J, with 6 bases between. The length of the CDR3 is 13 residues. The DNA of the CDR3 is TGTGCCAGCAGCGTAGAAACCGCCGGGGAGCTGTTTTTT. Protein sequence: CASSVETAGELFF.

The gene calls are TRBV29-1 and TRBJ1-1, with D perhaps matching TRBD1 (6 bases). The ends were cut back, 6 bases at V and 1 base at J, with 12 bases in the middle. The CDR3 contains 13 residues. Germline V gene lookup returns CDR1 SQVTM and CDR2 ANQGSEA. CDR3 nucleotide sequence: TGCAGCGTGCGGGACACATCGAACACTGAAGCTTTCTTT. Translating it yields CSVRDTSNTEAFF.

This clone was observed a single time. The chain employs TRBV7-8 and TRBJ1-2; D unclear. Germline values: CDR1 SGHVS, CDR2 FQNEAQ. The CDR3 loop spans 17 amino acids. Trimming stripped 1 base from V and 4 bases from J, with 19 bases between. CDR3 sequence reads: CASSLEGIRRNFYGYTF. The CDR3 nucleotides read TGTGCCAGCAGCTTAGAGGGAATTAGACGGAACTTCTATGGCTACACCTTC. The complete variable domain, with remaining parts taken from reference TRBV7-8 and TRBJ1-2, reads GAGVSQSPRYKVAKRGQDVALRCDPISGHVSLFWYQQALGQGPEFLTYFQNEAQLDKSGLPSDRFFAERPEGSVSTLKIQRTQQEDSAVYLCASSLEGIRRNFYGYTFGSGTRLTVV.

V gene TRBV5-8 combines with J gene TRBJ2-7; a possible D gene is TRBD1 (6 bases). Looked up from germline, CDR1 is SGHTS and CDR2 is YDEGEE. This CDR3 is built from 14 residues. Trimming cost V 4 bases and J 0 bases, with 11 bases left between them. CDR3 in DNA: TGTGCCAGCAGCCGACAGACAGGCTCCTACGAGCAGTACTTC. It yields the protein CASSRQTGSYEQYF.

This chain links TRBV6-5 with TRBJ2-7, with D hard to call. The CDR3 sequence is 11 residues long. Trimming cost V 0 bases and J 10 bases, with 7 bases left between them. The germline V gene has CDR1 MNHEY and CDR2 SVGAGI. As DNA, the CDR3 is TGTGCCAGCAGTTACTCGGGGTTACAGTACTTC. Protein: CASSYSGLQYF.

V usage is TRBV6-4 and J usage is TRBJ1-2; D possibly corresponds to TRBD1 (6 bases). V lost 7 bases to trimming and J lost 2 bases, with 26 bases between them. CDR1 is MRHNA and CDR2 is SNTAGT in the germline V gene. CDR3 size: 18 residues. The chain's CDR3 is CASNRFGDTRLFNYGYTF. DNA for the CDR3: TGTGCCAGCAATCGGTTCGGGGACACCCGTTTGTTCAACTATGGCTACACCTTC.

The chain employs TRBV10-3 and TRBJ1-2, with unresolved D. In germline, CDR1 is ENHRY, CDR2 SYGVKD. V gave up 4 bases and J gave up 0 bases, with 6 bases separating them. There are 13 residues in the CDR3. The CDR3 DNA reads TGTGCCATCAGTGCGGATTCTAACTATGGCTACACCTTC. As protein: CAISADSNYGYTF.

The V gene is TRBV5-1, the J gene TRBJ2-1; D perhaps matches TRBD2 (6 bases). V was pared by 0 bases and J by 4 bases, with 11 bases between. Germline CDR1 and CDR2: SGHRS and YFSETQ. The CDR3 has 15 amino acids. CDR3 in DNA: TGCGCCAGCAGCTTGGCGGAGGGTGGTTACAATGAGCAGTTCTTC. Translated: CASSLAEGGYNEQFF.

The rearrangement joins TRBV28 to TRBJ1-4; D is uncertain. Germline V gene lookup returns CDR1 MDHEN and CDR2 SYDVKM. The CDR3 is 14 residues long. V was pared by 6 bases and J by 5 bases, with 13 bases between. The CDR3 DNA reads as TGTGCCAGCAGCGTACCGGGCAACAATGAAAAACTGTTTTTT. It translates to CASSVPGNNEKLFF.

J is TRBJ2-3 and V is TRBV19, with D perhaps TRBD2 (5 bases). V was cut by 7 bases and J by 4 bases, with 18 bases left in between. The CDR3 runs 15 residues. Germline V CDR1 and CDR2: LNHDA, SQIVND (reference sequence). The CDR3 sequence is CASKVSGLNSDTQYF. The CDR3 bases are TGTGCCAGTAAAGTGAGTGGACTCAACTCAGATACGCAGTATTTT.

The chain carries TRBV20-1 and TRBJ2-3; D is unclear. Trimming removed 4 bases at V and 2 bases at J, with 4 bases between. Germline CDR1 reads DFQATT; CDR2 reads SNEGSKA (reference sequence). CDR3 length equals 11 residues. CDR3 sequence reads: CSATNTDTQYF. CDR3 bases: TGCAGTGCTACCAACACAGATACGCAGTATTTT.

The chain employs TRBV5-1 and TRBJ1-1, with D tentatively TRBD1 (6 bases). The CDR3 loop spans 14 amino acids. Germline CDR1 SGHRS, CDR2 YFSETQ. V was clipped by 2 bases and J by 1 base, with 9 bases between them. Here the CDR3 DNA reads TGCGCCAGCAGCTTCGACAGGCCGAACACTGAAGCTTTCTTT. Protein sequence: CASSFDRPNTEAFF.

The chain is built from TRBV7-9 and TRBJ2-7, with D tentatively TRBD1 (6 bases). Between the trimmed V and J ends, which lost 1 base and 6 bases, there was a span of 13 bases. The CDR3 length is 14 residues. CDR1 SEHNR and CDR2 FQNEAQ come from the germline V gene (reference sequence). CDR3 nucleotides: TGTGCCAGCAGCTTAGTCAAACAGGGACGCGAGCAGTACTTC. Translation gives CASSLVKQGREQYF.

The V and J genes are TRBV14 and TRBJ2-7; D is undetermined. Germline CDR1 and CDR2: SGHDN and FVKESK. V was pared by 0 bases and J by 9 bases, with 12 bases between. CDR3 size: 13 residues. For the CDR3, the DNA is TGTGCCAGCAGCCAAGAGGGTAGGGCTCGGCAGTACTTC. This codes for CASSQEGRARQYF.

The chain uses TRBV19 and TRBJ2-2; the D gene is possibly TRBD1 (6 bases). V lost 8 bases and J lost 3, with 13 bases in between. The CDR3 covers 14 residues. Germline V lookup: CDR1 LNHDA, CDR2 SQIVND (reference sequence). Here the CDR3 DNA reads TGTGCCAGTTCCGGGACACCTTACACCGGGGAGCTGTTTTTT. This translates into CASSGTPYTGELFF.

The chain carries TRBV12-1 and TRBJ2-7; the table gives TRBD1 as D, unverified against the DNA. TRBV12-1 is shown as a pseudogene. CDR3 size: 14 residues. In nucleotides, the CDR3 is TGTGCCAGCACCCCCCAGGGGGCGCAAGACGAGCAGTACTTC. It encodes CASTPQGAQDEQYF.

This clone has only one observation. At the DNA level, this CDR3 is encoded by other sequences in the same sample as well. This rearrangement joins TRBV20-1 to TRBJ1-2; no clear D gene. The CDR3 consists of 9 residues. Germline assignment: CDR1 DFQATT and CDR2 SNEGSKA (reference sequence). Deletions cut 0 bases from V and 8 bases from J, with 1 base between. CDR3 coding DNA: TGCAGTGCTAGAGACGGCTACACCTTC. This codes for CSARDGYTF.